This TCR beta chain is drawn from a study of glioma-infiltrating T cells after dendritic cell vaccination. Looking at the study overall: Samples are from glioblastoma patients in Phase I and II dendritic cell vaccine trials.

Method: immunoSEQ multiplex PCR; TCRdb's copy keeps in-frame clones and lacks some. The sample yields about 87,000 clones, roughly 80% seen once. As for time point: after dendritic cell vaccination, including at tumor progression/relapse. Blood PBMC samples: pre-vaccination, two weeks post third vaccination, and at tumor progression. The source is a human donor with glioblastoma. The source material was blood, sampled after dendritic cell vaccination.

CDR3 amino acids: CASSPPDRVSVYGYTF. CDR3 DNA sequence: TGTGCCAGCTCACCCCCGGACAGGGTTTCTGTTTATGGCTACACCTTC. The gene calls are TRBV18 and TRBJ1-2; 8 bases map to TRBD1. V lost 3 bases, J lost 5 bases, and 11 bases stayed unmatched. Germline-derived CDR1 and CDR2 are KGHSH and LQKENI. CDR3 length: 16 amino acids.